This entry lists 17 T cell receptor beta chains sequenced from one sample in a study of regulatory T cells. The primer mix had 52 TRBV and 13 TRBJ primers. TCRdb's copy holds only in-frame clones and misses some; the assay was immunoSEQ multiplex PCR. The sample carries some 10,000 clones, over 75% recorded once. Sequenced material: CD8+ T cells sorted from blood. These receptors came from a person aged 18 to 35 with CD3G deficiency.

This chain links TRBV25-1 with TRBJ2-5; TRBD2 matches 7 bases. The CDR3 covers 13 residues. J lost 5 bases, V lost 8 bases, and 8 bases had no gene match. CDR1 is MGHDK and CDR2 is SYGVNS in the germline V gene. CDR3 region: CASGGGTTETQYF. The DNA for the CDR3 is TGTGCCAGCGGGGGAGGGACTACGGAGACCCAGTACTTC.

The chain is built from TRBV6-1 and TRBJ2-6, with D unresolved. V was pared by 4 bases and J by 2 bases, with 12 bases between. Germline V gene sequence: CDR1 MNHNS, CDR2 SASEGT. The CDR3 is made up of 16 amino acids. CDR3: CASSASPIPGANVLTF. The CDR3 DNA sequence: TGTGCCAGCAGTGCATCGCCCATTCCTGGGGCCAACGTCCTGACTTTC.

This chain links TRBV19 with TRBJ1-6, with D perhaps TRBD1 (6 bases). Trimming took 6 bases from V and 7 from J, leaving 13 bases between them. The CDR3 has 14 residues. Germline lookup yields CDR1 LNHDA and CDR2 SQIVND (reference sequence). CDR3 DNA sequence: TGTGCCAGTAGCGAAGACAGGTGGAATTCACCCCTCCACTTT. Amino acids: CASSEDRWNSPLHF.

This rearrangement joins TRBV7-9 to TRBJ2-5; D is unclear. V was cut by 3 bases and J by 5 bases, with 7 bases left in between. CDR3 length: 12 residues. From germline, CDR1 is SEHNR and CDR2 FQNEAQ (reference sequence). This CDR3 reads CASSLGQETQYF. The CDR3 nucleotides read TGTGCCAGCAGCTTGGGCCAGGAGACCCAGTACTTC.

The V gene is TRBV28, the J gene TRBJ1-5; tentative D call: TRBD1 (5 bases). The CDR3 is made up of 13 amino acids. V lost 6 bases to trimming and J lost 7 bases, with 13 bases between them. Germline V gives CDR1 MDHEN, CDR2 SYDVKM. CDR3 DNA: TGTGCCAGCAGCCCCGCGGGACCCCAGCCCCAGCATTTT. Amino acids: CASSPAGPQPQHF.

The chain combines TRBV6-1 with TRBJ2-7; 7 nucleotides agree with TRBD2. This CDR3 contains 15 residues. Trimming cost V 2 bases and J 3 bases; bases outside gene matches: 7. CDR1 MNHNS and CDR2 SASEGT come from the germline V gene. CDR3 nucleotides: TGTGCCAGCAGTGAACCCTGGGGAGGGTTCTACGAGCAGTACTTC. It specifies CASSEPWGGFYEQYF.

The chain joins TRBV28 to TRBJ1-4; 7 bases map to TRBD1. CDR3 size: 17 residues. The germline CDR1 and CDR2 sequences are MDHEN and SYDVKM. The junction had 10 bases not matched to a gene; V was cut back by 5 bases and J by 1 base. CDR3 sequence: CASSIAGRTGTNEKLFF. In DNA form, the CDR3 reads TGTGCCAGCAGTATAGCAGGACGGACAGGAACTAATGAAAAACTGTTTTTT.

V usage is TRBV5-1 and J usage is TRBJ2-1, with 16 bases matching TRBD2. The V gene end was trimmed by 4 bases and the J gene end by 10 bases; junction bases not matched to a gene: 8. Germline CDR1 and CDR2: SGHRS and YFSETQ. The CDR3 contains 16 residues. CDR3 sequence (DNA): TGCGCCAGCAGCCGGGGACTAGCGGGAGGGCCGGGCGAGCAGTTCTTC. This translates into CASSRGLAGGPGEQFF.

The V and J genes are TRBV7-9 and TRBJ2-5; D is perhaps TRBD2 (6 bases). V was pared by 4 bases and J by 5 bases, with 14 bases between. The CDR3 spans 14 residues. In germline, CDR1 is SEHNR, CDR2 FQNEAQ (reference sequence). CDR3 coding DNA: TGTGCCAGCAGCTCCCCGGGCGGGGATGAGACCCAGTACTTC. Its translation: CASSSPGGDETQYF.

The chain carries TRBV7-8 and TRBJ2-3; D is undetermined. The CDR3 totals 15 residues. Germline values: CDR1 SGHVS, CDR2 FQNEAQ. With 1 base removed from V and 1 base from J, the gap between germline ends came to 9 bases. Here the CDR3 reads CASSLGFRGTDTQYF. The CDR3 nucleotides are TGTGCCAGCAGCTTAGGATTTAGGGGCACAGATACGCAGTATTTT. The entire variable domain, with the rest obtained from reference TRBV7-8 and TRBJ2-3, is as follows: GAGVSQSPRYKVAKRGQDVALRCDPISGHVSLFWYQQALGQGPEFLTYFQNEAQLDKSGLPSDRFFAERPEGSVSTLKIQRTQQEDSAVYLCASSLGFRGTDTQYFGPGTRLTVL.

The gene calls are TRBV10-3 and TRBJ1-1, with 7 bases matching TRBD1. Germline V gene data show CDR1 as ENHRY and CDR2 as SYGVKD. V gave up 2 bases and J gave up 0 bases; unmatched junction bases: 3. CDR3 length: 15 residues. The CDR3 spells CAISETQGMNTEAFF. The CDR3, as DNA: TGTGCCATCAGTGAGACACAGGGGATGAACACTGAAGCTTTCTTT.

V usage is TRBV7-8 and J usage is TRBJ2-7; no reliable D call. This CDR3 is 13 amino acids long. Germline values: CDR1 SGHVS, CDR2 FQNEAQ. V was cut by 3 bases and J by 3 bases, with 9 bases left in between. The CDR3 is CASSFGPNYEQYF. CDR3 DNA sequence: TGTGCCAGCAGCTTCGGGCCAAACTACGAGCAGTACTTC.

The chain links TRBV28 to TRBJ2-5; D is possibly TRBD2 (6 bases). Trimming removed 4 bases at V and 7 bases at J, with 19 bases between. Germline CDR1 reads MDHEN; CDR2 reads SYDVKM. The CDR3 covers 15 residues. This chain's CDR3 is CASSYGSGYLRTQYF. CDR3 coding DNA: TGTGCCAGCAGTTACGGTAGCGGTTACCTTCGGACCCAGTACTTC.

The gene calls are TRBV27 and TRBJ2-7, with TRBD1 identical over 8 bases. This CDR3 has 12 amino acids. Per the germline V gene, CDR1 is MNHEY and CDR2 is SMNVEV (reference sequence). Trimming at V came to 10 bases and at J to 6 bases, leaving 8 bases not matched to a gene. The chain's CDR3 is CANTLRGREQYF. The CDR3 DNA reads as TGTGCCAACACCCTCAGGGGGCGCGAGCAGTACTTC.

J is TRBJ2-2 and V is TRBV28; D may match TRBD1 or TRBD2 (5 bases each). The CDR3 totals 15 residues. Between the trimmed V and J ends, which lost 6 bases and 5 bases, there was a span of 16 bases. Per the germline V gene, CDR1 is MDHEN and CDR2 is SYDVKM. CDR3 amino acids: CASRLKMGETGELFF. CDR3 nucleotide sequence: TGTGCCAGCAGACTCAAAATGGGGGAGACCGGGGAGCTGTTTTTT.

This clone has more than one count but fewer than ten. The gene calls are TRBV28 and TRBJ1-1; D is undetermined. Germline loops: CDR1 MDHEN, CDR2 SYDVKM. The CDR3 loop spans 17 amino acids. V lost 6 bases and J lost 5, with 25 bases in between. The CDR3 protein is CASSPTTTTREDTEAFF. The DNA of the CDR3 is TGTGCCAGCAGCCCAACGACCACTACTCGAGAGGATACTGAAGCTTTCTTT.

The chain recombines TRBV11-2 with TRBJ2-2, with D possibly being TRBD1 (6 bases). Trimming cost V 3 bases and J 6 bases, with 8 bases left between them. CDR3 length equals 13 residues. Per the germline V gene, CDR1 is SGHAT and CDR2 is FQNNGV. The CDR3 DNA is TGTGCCAGCAGCTTCGGACAGTCCGGGGAGCTGTTTTTT. Encoded protein: CASSFGQSGELFF.